This record concerns one T cell receptor (beta chain) sequence. What it binds is not known. The sample is drawn from a study of CD8+CD57+ T cells in acquired aplastic anemia. Study context: DNA per sorted CD4+ or CD8+ sample ranged about 0.2 to 27.4 ug, averaging roughly 3.2 ug. There were 9.5 million to 13 million reads, on average, for CD4+ cells from healthy donors. Study-level findings and limits: Between patients and controls, CD8+ Simpson's diversity did not vary significantly.

Profiling of TCR beta VDJ combinations and CDR3 sequences used genomic DNA as template. MiXCR, applied by TCRdb to the reads, yields one record per CDR3 protein. The repertoire holds around 64,000 distinct CDR3 sequences, with over 45% as singletons. CDR3 length: 11 amino acids. Trimming took 5 bases from V and 5 from J, leaving 7 bases between them. Germline V gene sequence: CDR1 SQVTM, CDR2 ANQGSEA. This receptor was identified in a human donor in good health, serving as a control. Sequencing was carried out using sorted CD4+, CD8+, or CD8+CD57+ T cells (not recorded which) from PBMCs. The V and J genes are TRBV29-1 and TRBJ2-1; D gene ambiguous. The CDR3 coding sequence is TGCAGCGTTTCGGAGAACAATGAGCAGTTCTTC. It codes for CSVSENNEQFF.